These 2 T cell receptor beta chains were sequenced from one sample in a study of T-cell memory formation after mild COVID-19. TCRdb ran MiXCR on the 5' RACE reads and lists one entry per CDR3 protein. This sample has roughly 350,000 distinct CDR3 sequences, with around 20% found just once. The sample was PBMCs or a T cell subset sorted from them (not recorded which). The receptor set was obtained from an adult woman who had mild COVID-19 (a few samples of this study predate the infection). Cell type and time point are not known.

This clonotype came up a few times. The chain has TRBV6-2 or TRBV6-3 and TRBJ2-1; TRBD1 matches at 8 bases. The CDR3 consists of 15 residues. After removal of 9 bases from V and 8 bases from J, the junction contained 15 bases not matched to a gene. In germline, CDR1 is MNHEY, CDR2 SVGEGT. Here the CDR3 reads CASIRPGTGSDEQFF. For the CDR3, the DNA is TGTGCCAGTATTCGCCCCGGGACAGGTTCCGATGAGCAGTTCTTC.

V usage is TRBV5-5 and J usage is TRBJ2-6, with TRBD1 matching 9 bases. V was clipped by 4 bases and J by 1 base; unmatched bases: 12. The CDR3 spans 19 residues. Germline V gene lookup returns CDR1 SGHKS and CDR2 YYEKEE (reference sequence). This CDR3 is CASSSPTGGTWSGANVLTF. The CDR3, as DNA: TGTGCCAGCAGCAGCCCAACAGGGGGCACCTGGTCTGGGGCCAACGTCCTGACTTTC.